What follows is one T cell receptor (beta chain) and its context. The CDR3 contains 13 residues. V gave up 6 bases and J gave up 5 bases, with 14 bases separating them. Germline assignment: CDR1 DFQATT and CDR2 SNEGSKA (reference sequence). Profiling of TCR beta VDJ combinations and CDR3 sequences used genomic DNA as template. TCRdb reprocessed the reads via MiXCR and lists one record per CDR3 protein. The table records 150,000 to 200,000 distinct CDR3 sequences, about 48% of them present only once. The data stem from a study of CD8+CD57+ T cells in acquired aplastic anemia. The wider study: The mean DNA yield obtained from sorted CD4+ and CD8+ cells came to 3 to 4 ug.

The material sequenced was sorted CD4+, CD8+, or CD8+CD57+ T cells (not recorded which) from PBMCs. The receptor was derived from a human donor in good health. The chain joins TRBV20-1 to TRBJ2-1; possibly TRBD1 or TRBD2 for D (5 bases each). In nucleotides, the CDR3 is TGCAGTGCCCCAGGGACGGATAACAATGAGCAGTTCTTC. Translated, it gives CSAPGTDNNEQFF.